Shown below are 16 T cell receptor beta chains from a single sample sequenced in a study of T cell responses to AZD1222 COVID-19 vaccine. Generated by immunoSEQ multiplex PCR, the TCRdb table keeps only in-frame clones and is missing some. Of around 99,000 clones in the sample, more than 75% were seen once. Here the sequenced sample was peripheral blood, taken 28 days after the second AZD1222 dose. The source of these receptors is an adult who received the AZD1222 COVID-19 vaccine.

This clone showed up just once. The chain employs TRBV5-1 and TRBJ2-1; TRBD1 is a possible D gene (6 bases). Looked up from germline, CDR1 is SGHRS and CDR2 is YFSETQ. Trimming stripped 6 bases from V and 8 bases from J, with 15 bases between. This CDR3 region has 13 residues. For the CDR3, the DNA is TGCGCCAGCATTCGGGGATGGGGGCATGAGCAGTTCTTC. The encoded protein is CASIRGWGHEQFF.

V and J are TRBV4-1 and TRBJ2-1, with 9 bases matching TRBD2. This CDR3 region has 17 residues. In germline, CDR1 is MGHRA, CDR2 YSYEKL. With V trimmed by 4 bases and J by 4 bases, 11 bases remained unmatched. The CDR3 sequence is CASSPVPASGTYNEQFF. DNA of the CDR3: TGCGCCAGCAGCCCCGTCCCGGCTAGCGGGACGTACAATGAGCAGTTCTTC.

This chain joins TRBV5-1 and TRBJ2-5; TRBD2 matches at 8 bases. The CDR3 length is 16 residues. The V segment lost 0 bases and the J segment 3 bases; nucleotides outside the gene matches: 7. The germline CDR1 and CDR2 sequences are SGHRS and YFSETQ. CDR3 bases: TGCGCCAGCAGCTTGGTATCCAGCGGGAGTAAAGAGACCCAGTACTTC. Amino acid sequence: CASSLVSSGSKETQYF.

By sample fraction, this clone is medium-sized. The rearrangement links TRBV6-1 to TRBJ2-7, with D unresolved. CDR3 length: 16 amino acids. The ends were cut back, 2 bases at V and 0 bases at J, with 14 bases in the middle. Germline V gene lookup returns CDR1 MNHNS and CDR2 SASEGT. In nucleotides, the CDR3 is TGTGCCAGCAGTGAATTGATCGGGCCAAGCTCCTACGAGCAGTACTTC. It codes for CASSELIGPSSYEQYF.

V gene TRBV20-1 combines with J gene TRBJ2-7; D is possibly TRBD1 (5 bases). The germline CDR1 and CDR2 sequences are DFQATT and SNEGSKA (reference sequence). The CDR3 has 14 residues. Trimming removed 3 bases from V and 3 bases from J, with 15 bases in between. The CDR3 spells CSASGAGPYYEQYF. The CDR3, as DNA: TGCAGTGCTAGTGGGGCAGGACCCTACTACGAGCAGTACTTC.

The count of this clone is one. CDR3 amino acids: CASSLEGSWDYGYTF. CDR3 bases: TGTGCCAGCAGCTTAGAGGGAAGTTGGGACTATGGCTACACCTTC. This chain connects TRBV7-9 to TRBJ1-2; D gene unclear. Germline CDR1 SEHNR, CDR2 FQNEAQ (reference sequence). V lost 1 base to trimming and J lost 3 bases, with 12 bases between them. CDR3 length equals 15 residues.

The rearrangement links TRBV10-3 to TRBJ1-5, with D unresolved. The CDR3 is made up of 13 amino acids. Deletions cut 7 bases from V and 3 bases from J, with 10 bases between. Germline assignment: CDR1 ENHRY and CDR2 SYGVKD. The CDR3 reads CAIMGMHNQPQHF. CDR3 DNA sequence: TGTGCCATCATGGGCATGCACAATCAGCCCCAGCATTTT.

The rearrangement uses TRBV6-2 or TRBV6-3 and TRBJ1-5; 7 nucleotides align to TRBD1. CDR3 length: 11 residues. V trimming: 6 bases; J trimming: 10 bases; junction bases outside the gene matches: 3. Germline-derived CDR1 and CDR2 are MNHEY and SVGEGT. The CDR3 reads CASSQGDPQHF. The CDR3 coding sequence is TGTGCCAGCAGCCAGGGGGACCCCCAGCATTTT.

V is TRBV3-1 (or the pseudogene TRBV3-2) and J is TRBJ1-2; 7 bases agree with TRBD1. CDR1 and CDR2 from the germline V gene are LGHDT and YNNKEL (reference sequence). The CDR3 sequence is 15 residues long. V lost 4 bases, J lost 4 bases, and 9 bases stayed unmatched. CDR3 bases: TGTGCCAGCAGCCGGGGGCAGGGGGACGGCTATGGCTACACCTTC. Translating it yields CASSRGQGDGYGYTF.

This rearrangement joins TRBV6-5 to TRBJ2-3; D not resolved. V lost 5 bases and J 1 base, leaving 7 bases between the germline ends. CDR3 length equals 13 residues. Per the germline V gene, CDR1 is MNHEY and CDR2 is SVGAGI. CDR3 region: CASSRSRTDTQYF. The CDR3 bases are TGTGCCAGCAGTAGGAGCCGCACAGATACGCAGTATTTT.

The chain recombines TRBV5-4 with TRBJ2-5; D is tentatively TRBD1 or TRBD2 (5 bases each). Germline V lookup: CDR1 SGHNT, CDR2 YYREEE (reference sequence). Deletions cut 1 base from V and 5 bases from J, with 9 bases between. This CDR3 contains 13 residues. CDR3 loop: CASSLRGGETQYF. CDR3 coding DNA: TGTGCCAGCAGCTTGAGGGGCGGGGAGACCCAGTACTTC.

The CDR3 sequence is CAISEVGADTGELFF. The CDR3 bases are TGTGCCATCAGTGAGGTGGGGGCGGACACCGGGGAGCTGTTTTTT. V gene TRBV10-3 combines with J gene TRBJ2-2; D may be TRBD1 (6 bases). The germline V gene has CDR1 ENHRY and CDR2 SYGVKD. The CDR3 covers 15 residues. V shed 2 bases and J shed 3 bases, with 10 bases lying between them.

The gene calls are TRBV5-6 and TRBJ1-1; D not resolved. The germline V gene has CDR1 SGHDT and CDR2 YYEEEE. Trimming removed 2 bases at V and 0 bases at J, with 8 bases between. This CDR3 region has 14 residues. CDR3 DNA: TGTGCCAGCAGCTTAGGCAGTTTGAACACTGAAGCTTTCTTT. Amino acids: CASSLGSLNTEAFF.

This clone turned up a few times. The chain joins TRBV6-5 to TRBJ1-5; 7 bases map to TRBD1. V shed 5 bases and J 1 base; nucleotides not matched to a gene: 5. Germline V gene data show CDR1 as MNHEY and CDR2 as SVGAGI. This CDR3 contains 15 residues. CDR3 protein: CASSLTGTSNQPQHF. In DNA form, the CDR3 reads TGTGCCAGCAGTCTGACAGGGACGAGCAATCAGCCCCAGCATTTT.

This rearrangement joins TRBV27 to TRBJ1-2; D remains ambiguous. The CDR3 totals 14 residues. Germline V gene data show CDR1 as MNHEY and CDR2 as SMNVEV (reference sequence). V lost 3 bases to trimming and J lost 5 bases, with 13 bases between them. Written as DNA, the CDR3 is TGTGCCAGCAGTTTGAGCCCCATCTATTATGGCTACACCTTC. Amino acids: CASSLSPIYYGYTF.

The chain uses TRBV13 and TRBJ1-1, with 7 nucleotides matching TRBD1. The V segment lost 3 bases and the J segment 1 base; nucleotides outside the gene matches: 2. The CDR3 is made up of 14 amino acids. CDR1 and CDR2 from the germline V gene are PRHDT and FYEKMQ (reference sequence). The CDR3 loop reads CASSFGQENTEAFF. In DNA, the CDR3 is TGTGCCAGCAGCTTCGGACAGGAGAACACTGAAGCTTTCTTT.